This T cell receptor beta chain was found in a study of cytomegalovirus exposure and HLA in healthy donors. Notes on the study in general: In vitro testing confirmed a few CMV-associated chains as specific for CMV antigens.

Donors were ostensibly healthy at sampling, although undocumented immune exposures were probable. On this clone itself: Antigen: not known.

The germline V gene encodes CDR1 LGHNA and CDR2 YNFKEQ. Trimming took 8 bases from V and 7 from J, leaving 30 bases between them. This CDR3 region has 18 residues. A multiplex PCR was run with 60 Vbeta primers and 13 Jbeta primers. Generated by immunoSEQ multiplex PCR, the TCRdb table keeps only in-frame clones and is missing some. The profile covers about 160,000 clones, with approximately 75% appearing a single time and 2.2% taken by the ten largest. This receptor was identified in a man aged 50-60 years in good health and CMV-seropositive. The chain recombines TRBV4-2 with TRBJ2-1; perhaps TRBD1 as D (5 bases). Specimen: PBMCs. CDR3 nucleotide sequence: TGTGCCAGCGCGAAAGAAGAGATTGGGGCAGGTTGGTTGAATGAGCAGTTCTTC. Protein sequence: CASAKEEIGAGWLNEQFF.